The source of this T cell receptor (beta chain) is a study of blood T cell repertoires in COVID-19. About the research overall: The origin of the acute and convalescent COVID-19 samples was the United States, Italy and Spain.

Methods used by the authors: Estimation of nucleated cell counts relied on the amplification of reference gene primers. Some clones are missing from TCRdb's copy, which holds only in-frame ones; the method was immunoSEQ multiplex PCR. From that table come the V and J calls and clone size; the DNA was used to work out D and trimming. This table holds about 210,000 clones, 85% found once. The germline gives CDR1 SGHKS, CDR2 YYEKEE (reference sequence). Trimming at V came to 3 bases and at J to 10 bases, leaving 6 bases not matched to a gene. The CDR3 covers 14 residues. Those enrolled, adults aged roughly 18 to 89 years, came from around 25 US areas.

This chain connects TRBV5-5 to TRBJ1-6, with TRBD1 matching 8 bases. The specimen sequenced was PBMCs or T cells enriched from blood (not recorded which). The clonotype comes from a man aged 40-55 years who had recovered from COVID-19. The DNA of the CDR3 is TGTGCCAGCAGCTCGACAGGGGCGGGCTCACCCCTCCACTTT. Translating it yields CASSSTGAGSPLHF.